The 9 T cell receptor beta chains in this list originate from one sample, sequenced in a study of cytomegalovirus exposure and HLA in healthy donors. The protocol was immunoSEQ multiplex PCR, while the TCRdb copy is restricted to in-frame clones and leaves out a portion. The table shows tens of thousands of clones, with 95% to 97% occurring only once. The sample was PBMCs. The receptors shown here come from a man in his late teens or twenties in good health and CMV-seronegative.

The V gene is TRBV13, the J gene TRBJ1-4; D perhaps matches TRBD1 (6 bases). V lost 4 bases to trimming and J lost 6 bases, with 12 bases between them. Looked up from germline, CDR1 is PRHDT and CDR2 is FYEKMQ (reference sequence). This CDR3 is 14 amino acids long. CDR3 nucleotides: TGTGCCAGCAGCTCCTCGGGGGGCGATGAAAAACTGTTTTTT. This translates into CASSSSGGDEKLFF.

This rearrangement joins TRBV19 to TRBJ2-1; D is possibly TRBD2 (6 bases). Germline values: CDR1 LNHDA, CDR2 SQIVND (reference sequence). V was trimmed by 7 bases and J by 0 bases, leaving 25 bases between them. This CDR3 contains 19 residues. DNA for the CDR3: TGTGCCAGTACCGATGGAGGGACCACCCCCATCCGCTCCTACAATGAGCAGTTCTTC. It encodes CASTDGGTTPIRSYNEQFF.

The chain recombines TRBV28 with TRBJ1-1, with D perhaps matching TRBD1 (5 bases). Germline V gives CDR1 MDHEN, CDR2 SYDVKM. CDR3 size: 14 residues. With 4 bases removed from V and 0 bases from J, the gap between germline ends came to 9 bases. CDR3 bases: TGTGCCAGCAGTTGGAAGGGGCTGAACACTGAAGCTTTCTTT. Its translation: CASSWKGLNTEAFF.

The J gene is TRBJ2-2, the V gene TRBV28; 7 nucleotides match TRBD1. The CDR3 has 16 residues. J lost 4 bases, V lost 3 bases, and 8 bases had no gene match. Germline V gene sequence: CDR1 MDHEN, CDR2 SYDVKM. The CDR3 DNA sequence: TGTGCCAGCAGTTTGGGGGCAGGGGGAAGCACCGGGGAGCTGTTTTTT. Translated: CASSLGAGGSTGELFF.

The chain joins TRBV27 to TRBJ2-1; 9 positions agree with TRBD1. CDR1 MNHEY and CDR2 SMNVEV come from the germline V gene (reference sequence). This CDR3 region has 14 residues. Trimming at V came to 5 bases and at J to 8 bases, leaving 7 bases not matched to a gene. The CDR3 sequence: CASSLRTGADEQFF. The DNA for the CDR3 is TGTGCCAGCAGTCTGCGGACAGGGGCGGATGAGCAGTTCTTC.

Turning to this clone: An end of the junction does not agree with germline; a read error may underlie this. V gene TRBV7-7 combines with J gene TRBJ2-1; 8 nucleotides align to TRBD1. The CDR3 is made up of 14 amino acids. Germline CDR1 and CDR2: SSHAT and FNYEAQ (reference sequence). The CDR3 sequence is CASSVNSGQDEQFF. CDR3 DNA: TGTGCTAGCAGCGTAAATTCGGGACAGGATGAGCAGTTCTTC.

The chain links TRBV5-5 to TRBJ2-2; weak D call: TRBD2 (6 bases). Trimming cost V 3 bases and J 5 bases, with 14 bases left between them. CDR3 size: 15 residues. The V gene's germline CDR1 is SGHKS and CDR2 YYEKEE (reference sequence). For the CDR3, the DNA is TGTGCCAGCAGCTCCCTGGAGGGGTCAACCGGGGAGCTGTTTTTT. The encoded protein is CASSSLEGSTGELFF.

The gene calls are TRBV18 and TRBJ2-2; TRBD1 is a possible D gene (6 bases). The germline CDR1 and CDR2 sequences are KGHSH and LQKENI. Trimming took 8 bases from V and 3 from J, leaving 16 bases between them. The CDR3 is made up of 15 amino acids. CDR3 sequence (DNA): TGTGCCAGCCGCGAACAGGGCGCGGACACCGGGGAGCTGTTTTTT. Residues: CASREQGADTGELFF.

The chain recombines TRBV6-5 with TRBJ1-1; 10 nucleotides agree with TRBD1. This CDR3 spans 15 amino acids. V lost 6 bases and J lost 5; bases outside the gene matches: 9. The germline V gene encodes CDR1 MNHEY and CDR2 SVGAGI. As DNA, the CDR3 is TGTGCCAGCAGCCCGACAGGGGGCGGCCCTACTGAAGCTTTCTTT. This sequence encodes CASSPTGGGPTEAFF.